This T cell receptor beta chain comes out of a study of T cell repertoires in cytomegalovirus infection. Study overall: The public TCR beta signatures pointed to both CMV infection and matching HLA type.

Germline CDR1 reads MDHEN; CDR2 reads SYDVKM. This CDR3 has 14 residues. Trimming took 4 bases from V and 6 from J; bases not matched to a gene: 6. MiXCR, applied by TCRdb to the reads, yields one record per CDR3 protein. The sample contains a few hundred thousand distinct CDR3 sequences, 22% of which appear only once. Sample: CD8+ T cells from PBMCs. This receptor was obtained from a human donor in good health (CMV status not recorded). Some clones in this sample may be carry-over from other donors' samples. The V and J genes are TRBV28 and TRBJ2-1, with TRBD2 matching over 7 bases. The CDR3 loop reads CASSSPLAANEQFF. CDR3 nucleotides: TGTGCCAGCAGTTCTCCTCTAGCGGCCAATGAGCAGTTCTTC.